This TCR beta chain is drawn from a study of T cell repertoires in cytomegalovirus infection. Background on the study: Indicated by public TCR beta signatures were CMV infection and matching HLA type.

Each CDR3 protein is one row after TCRdb ran MiXCR on the reads. The sample carries roughly 570,000 distinct CDR3 sequences, 40% recorded once. Per germline, CDR1 MDHEN and CDR2 SYDVKM. The germline V and J ends were trimmed by 3 bases and 5 bases, with 10 bases remaining between them. The CDR3 is made up of 13 amino acids. Notes on the study in general: HLA-C-restricted CMV-specific TCR beta clonotypes prevailed in the ex vivo response.

This clonotype was observed a single time. Its antigen is still unknown. The sequencing here drew on cultured PBMCs, taken from culture after CMV antigen stimulation. The chain has TRBV28 and TRBJ2-5, with a tentative D call TRBD2 (5 bases). The receptor's source is a human donor in good health (CMV status not recorded). Some clones in this sample may be carry-over from other donors' samples. CDR3 protein: CASSLGETETQYF. The CDR3, as DNA: TGTGCCAGCAGTTTGGGAGAGACTGAGACCCAGTACTTC. Supplemented by reference TRBV28 and TRBJ2-5, the full variable domain reads DVKVTQSSRYLVKRTGEKVFLECVQDMDHENMFWYRQDPGLGLRLIYFSYDVKMKEKGDIPEGYSVSREKKERFSLILESASTNQTSMYLCASSLGETETQYFGPGTRLLVL.